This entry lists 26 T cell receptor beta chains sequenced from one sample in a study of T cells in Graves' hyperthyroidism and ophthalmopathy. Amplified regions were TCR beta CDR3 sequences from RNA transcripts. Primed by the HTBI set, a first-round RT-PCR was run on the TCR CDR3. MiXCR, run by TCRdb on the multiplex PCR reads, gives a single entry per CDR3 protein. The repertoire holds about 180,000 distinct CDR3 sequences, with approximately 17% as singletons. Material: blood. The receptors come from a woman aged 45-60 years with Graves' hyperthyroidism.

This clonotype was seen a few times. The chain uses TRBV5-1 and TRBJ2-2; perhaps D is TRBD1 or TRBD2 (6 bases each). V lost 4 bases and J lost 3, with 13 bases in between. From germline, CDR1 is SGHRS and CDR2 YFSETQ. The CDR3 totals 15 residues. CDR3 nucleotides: TGCGCCAGCAGCAAAAACAGGGAGGACACCGGGGAGCTGTTTTTT. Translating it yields CASSKNREDTGELFF.

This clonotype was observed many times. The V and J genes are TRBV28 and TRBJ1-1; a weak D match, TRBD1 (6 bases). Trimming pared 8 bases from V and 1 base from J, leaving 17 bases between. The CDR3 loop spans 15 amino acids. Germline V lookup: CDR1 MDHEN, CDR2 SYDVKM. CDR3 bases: TGTGCCAGCTCATACCTGGACAGCCGGAACACTGAAGCTTTCTTT. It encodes CASSYLDSRNTEAFF.

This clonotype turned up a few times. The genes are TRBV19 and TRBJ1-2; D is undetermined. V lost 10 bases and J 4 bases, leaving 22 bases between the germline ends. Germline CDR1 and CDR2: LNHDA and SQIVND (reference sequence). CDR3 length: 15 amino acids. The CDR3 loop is CATNKGSSGRYGYTF. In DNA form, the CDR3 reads TGTGCCACCAATAAGGGTTCTTCTGGTCGCTATGGCTACACCTTC.

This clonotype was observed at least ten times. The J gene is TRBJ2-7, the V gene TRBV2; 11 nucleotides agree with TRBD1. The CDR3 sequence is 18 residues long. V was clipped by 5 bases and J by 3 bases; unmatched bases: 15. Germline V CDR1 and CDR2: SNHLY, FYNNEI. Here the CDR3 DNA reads TGTGCCAGCAGTCAAATCAATCAGGACAGGGGGCTCCTCTACGAGCAGTACTTC. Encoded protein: CASSQINQDRGLLYEQYF.

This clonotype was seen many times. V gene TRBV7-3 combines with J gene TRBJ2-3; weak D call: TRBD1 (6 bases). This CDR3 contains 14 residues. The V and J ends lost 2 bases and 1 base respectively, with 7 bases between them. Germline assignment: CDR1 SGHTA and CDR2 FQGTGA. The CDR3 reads CASSLGGRTDTQYF. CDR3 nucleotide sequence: TGTGCCAGCAGCTTAGGGGGCCGCACAGATACGCAGTATTTT.

The CDR3 sequence: CASSWGLDFGGLDTQYF. CDR3 in DNA: TGTGCCAGCAGCTGGGGCTTAGACTTTGGGGGGTTGGATACGCAGTATTTT. V gene TRBV6-2 or TRBV6-3 combines with J gene TRBJ2-3; perhaps TRBD2 as D (6 bases). CDR1 MNHEY and CDR2 SVGEGT come from the germline V gene. The CDR3 loop spans 17 amino acids. Trimming cost V 6 bases and J 6 bases, with 25 bases left between them.

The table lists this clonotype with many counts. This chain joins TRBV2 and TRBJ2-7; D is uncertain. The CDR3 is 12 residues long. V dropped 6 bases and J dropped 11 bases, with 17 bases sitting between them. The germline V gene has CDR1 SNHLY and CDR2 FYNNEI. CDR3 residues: CASSDALSGEYF. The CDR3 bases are TGTGCCAGCAGCGACGCACTCAGTGGGGAGTACTTC. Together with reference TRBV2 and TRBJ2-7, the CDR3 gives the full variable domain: EPEVTQTPSHQVTQMGQEVILRCVPISNHLYFYWYRQILGQKVEFLVSFYNNEISEKSEIFDDQFSVERPDGSNFTLKIRSTKLEDSAMYFCASSDALSGEYFGPGTRLTVT.

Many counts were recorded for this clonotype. The CDR3 sequence is CASSTGTTYEQYF. The DNA for the CDR3 is TGTGCCAGCTCAACCGGGACCACATACGAGCAGTACTTC. The chain combines TRBV18 with TRBJ2-7; D tentatively fits TRBD1 or TRBD2 (5 bases each). This CDR3 contains 13 residues. V was trimmed by 5 bases and J by 4 bases, leaving 12 bases between them. Germline V gives CDR1 KGHSH, CDR2 LQKENI.

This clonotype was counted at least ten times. CDR3 region: CAISESPRGVTDTQYF. DNA of the CDR3: TGTGCCATCAGTGAGTCGCCGCGGGGGGTCACAGATACGCAGTATTTT. The chain links TRBV10-3 to TRBJ2-3, with TRBD2 matching 8 bases. In germline, CDR1 is ENHRY, CDR2 SYGVKD. CDR3 length: 16 residues. Trimming took 0 bases from V and 2 from J; bases not matched to a gene: 4.

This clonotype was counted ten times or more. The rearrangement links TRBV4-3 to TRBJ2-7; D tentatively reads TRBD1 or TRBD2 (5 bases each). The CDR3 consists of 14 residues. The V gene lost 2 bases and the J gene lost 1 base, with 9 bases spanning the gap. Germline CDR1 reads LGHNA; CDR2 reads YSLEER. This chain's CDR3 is CASSQRGASYEQYF. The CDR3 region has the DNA TGCGCCAGCAGCCAAAGGGGAGCTTCCTACGAGCAGTACTTC.

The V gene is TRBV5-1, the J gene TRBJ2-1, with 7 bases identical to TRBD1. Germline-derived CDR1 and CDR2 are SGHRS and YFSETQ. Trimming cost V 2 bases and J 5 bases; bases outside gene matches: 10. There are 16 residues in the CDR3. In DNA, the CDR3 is TGCGCCAGCAGCTTAGACCCGGGACAGATCAACAATGAGCAGTTCTTC. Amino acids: CASSLDPGQINNEQFF.

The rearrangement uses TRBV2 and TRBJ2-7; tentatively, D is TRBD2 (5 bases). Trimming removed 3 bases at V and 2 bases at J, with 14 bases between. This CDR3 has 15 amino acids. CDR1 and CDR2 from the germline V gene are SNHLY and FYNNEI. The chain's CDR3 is CASSDVLASAYEQYF. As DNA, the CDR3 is TGTGCCAGCAGTGATGTGCTAGCATCCGCCTACGAGCAGTACTTC. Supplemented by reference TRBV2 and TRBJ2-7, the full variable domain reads EPEVTQTPSHQVTQMGQEVILRCVPISNHLYFYWYRQILGQKVEFLVSFYNNEISEKSEIFDDQFSVERPDGSNFTLKIRSTKLEDSAMYFCASSDVLASAYEQYFGPGTRLTVT.

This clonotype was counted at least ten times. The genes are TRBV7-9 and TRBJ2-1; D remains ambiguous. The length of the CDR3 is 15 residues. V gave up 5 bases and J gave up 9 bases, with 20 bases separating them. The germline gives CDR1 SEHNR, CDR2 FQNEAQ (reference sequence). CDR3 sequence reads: CASSGRTPWTAEQFF. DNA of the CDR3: TGTGCCAGCAGCGGAAGAACTCCCTGGACGGCTGAGCAGTTCTTC. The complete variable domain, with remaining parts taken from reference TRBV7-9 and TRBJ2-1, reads DTGVSQNPRHKITKRGQNVTFRCDPISEHNRLYWYRQTLGQGPEFLTYFQNEAQLEKSRLLSDRFSAERPKGSFSTLEIQRTEQGDSAMYLCASSGRTPWTAEQFFGPGTRLTVL.

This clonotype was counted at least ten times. CDR3 coding DNA: TGTGCCAGCAGTCCCCTCGGTACAACCAATCAGCCCCAGCATTTT. As protein: CASSPLGTTNQPQHF. V gene TRBV12-3 or TRBV12-4 combines with J gene TRBJ1-5; D remains ambiguous. V dropped 5 bases and J dropped 3 bases, with 14 bases sitting between them. The CDR3 length is 15 residues.

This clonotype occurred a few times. The CDR3: CASSPDRGAEAFF. DNA of the CDR3: TGTGCCAGCAGCCCAGACAGGGGTGCTGAAGCTTTCTTT. The chain couples TRBV7-9 to TRBJ1-1, with 8 bases lining up with TRBD1. The CDR3 has 13 residues. Losses at the gene ends were 5 bases for V and 6 bases for J; bases not matched to a gene: 5. Per the germline V gene, CDR1 is SEHNR and CDR2 is FQNEAQ (reference sequence). The variable domain in full, completed from reference TRBV7-9 and TRBJ1-1, reads DTGVSQNPRHKITKRGQNVTFRCDPISEHNRLYWYRQTLGQGPEFLTYFQNEAQLEKSRLLSDRFSAERPKGSFSTLEIQRTEQGDSAMYLCASSPDRGAEAFFGQGTRLTVV.

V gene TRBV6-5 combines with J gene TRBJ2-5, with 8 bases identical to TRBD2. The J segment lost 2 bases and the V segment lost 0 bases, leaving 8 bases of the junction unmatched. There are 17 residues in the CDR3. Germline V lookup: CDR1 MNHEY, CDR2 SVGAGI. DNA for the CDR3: TGTGCCAGCAGTTACTCGCACCAGCGGGGGAGACAAGAGACCCAGTACTTC. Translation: CASSYSHQRGRQETQYF.

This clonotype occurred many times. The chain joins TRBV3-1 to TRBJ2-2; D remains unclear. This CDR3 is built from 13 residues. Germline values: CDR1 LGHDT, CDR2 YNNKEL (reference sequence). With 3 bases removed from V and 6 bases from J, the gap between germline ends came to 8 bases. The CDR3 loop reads CASSHRGAGELFF. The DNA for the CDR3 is TGTGCCAGCAGCCACCGTGGAGCCGGGGAGCTGTTTTTT. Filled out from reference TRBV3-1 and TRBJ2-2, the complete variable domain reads DTAVSQTPKYLVTQMGNDKSIKCEQNLGHDTMYWYKQDSKKFLKIMFSYNNKELIINETVPNRFSPKSPDKAHLNLHINSLELGDSAVYFCASSHRGAGELFFGEGSRLTVL.

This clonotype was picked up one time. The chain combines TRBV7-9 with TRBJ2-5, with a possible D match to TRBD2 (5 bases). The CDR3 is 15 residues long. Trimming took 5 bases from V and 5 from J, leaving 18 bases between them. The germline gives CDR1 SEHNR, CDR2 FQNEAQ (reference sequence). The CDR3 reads CASSRRWTLEETQYF. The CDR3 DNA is TGTGCCAGCAGCCGCCGGTGGACTTTGGAGGAGACCCAGTACTTC.

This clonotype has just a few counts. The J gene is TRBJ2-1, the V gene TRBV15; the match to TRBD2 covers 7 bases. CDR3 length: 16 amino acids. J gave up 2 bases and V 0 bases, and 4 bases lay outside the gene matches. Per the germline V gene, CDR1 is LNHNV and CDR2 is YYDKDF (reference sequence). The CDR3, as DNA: TGTGCCACCAGCAGAGATAAGGCGGGGGCCTACAATGAGCAGTTCTTC. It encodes CATSRDKAGAYNEQFF.

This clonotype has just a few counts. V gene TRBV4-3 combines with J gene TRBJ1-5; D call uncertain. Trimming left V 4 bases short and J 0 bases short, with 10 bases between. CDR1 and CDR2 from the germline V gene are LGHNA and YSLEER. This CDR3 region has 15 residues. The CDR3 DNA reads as TGCGCCAGCAGCCCACGGGCCTATAGCAATCAGCCCCAGCATTTT. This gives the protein CASSPRAYSNQPQHF.

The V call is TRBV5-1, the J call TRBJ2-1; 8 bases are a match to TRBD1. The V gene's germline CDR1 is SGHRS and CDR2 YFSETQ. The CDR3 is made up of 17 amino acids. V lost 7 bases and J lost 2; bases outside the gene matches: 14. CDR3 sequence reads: CASSEHRTGHTYNEQFF. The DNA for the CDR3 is TGCGCCAGCTCGGAACACAGGACAGGGCATACCTACAATGAGCAGTTCTTC.

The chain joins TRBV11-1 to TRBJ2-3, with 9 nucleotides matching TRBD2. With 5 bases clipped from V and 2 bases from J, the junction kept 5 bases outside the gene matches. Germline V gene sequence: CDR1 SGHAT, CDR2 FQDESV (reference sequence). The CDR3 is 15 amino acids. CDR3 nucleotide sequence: TGTGCCAGCAGCCAGACTAGCGGACTCACAGATACGCAGTATTTT. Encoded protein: CASSQTSGLTDTQYF.

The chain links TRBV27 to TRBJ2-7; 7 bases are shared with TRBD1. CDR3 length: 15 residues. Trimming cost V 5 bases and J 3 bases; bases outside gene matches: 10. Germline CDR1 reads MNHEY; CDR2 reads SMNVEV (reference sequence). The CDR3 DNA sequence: TGTGCCAGCAGTCCCCTGGGGACAGCTAACTACGAGCAGTACTTC. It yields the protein CASSPLGTANYEQYF.

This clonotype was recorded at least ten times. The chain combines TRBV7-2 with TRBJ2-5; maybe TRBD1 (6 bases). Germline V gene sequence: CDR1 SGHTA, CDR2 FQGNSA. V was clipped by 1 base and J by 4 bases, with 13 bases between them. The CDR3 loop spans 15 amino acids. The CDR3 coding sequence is TGTGCCAGCAGCTTAGTGCCCACCAGGGGAGAGACCCAGTACTTC. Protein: CASSLVPTRGETQYF. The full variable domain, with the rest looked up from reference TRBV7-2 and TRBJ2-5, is GAGVSQSPSNKVTEKGKDVELRCDPISGHTALYWYRQSLGQGLEFLIYFQGNSAPDKSGLPSDRFSAERTGGSVSTLTIQRTQQEDSAVYLCASSLVPTRGETQYFGPGTRLLVL.

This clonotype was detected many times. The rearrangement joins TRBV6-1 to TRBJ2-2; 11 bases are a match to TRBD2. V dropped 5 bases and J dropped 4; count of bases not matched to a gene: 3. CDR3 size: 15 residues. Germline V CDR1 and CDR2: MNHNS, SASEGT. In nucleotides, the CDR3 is TGTGCCAGCAGTTATAGCGGGGGGGCCACCGGGGAGCTGTTTTTT. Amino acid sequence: CASSYSGGATGELFF.

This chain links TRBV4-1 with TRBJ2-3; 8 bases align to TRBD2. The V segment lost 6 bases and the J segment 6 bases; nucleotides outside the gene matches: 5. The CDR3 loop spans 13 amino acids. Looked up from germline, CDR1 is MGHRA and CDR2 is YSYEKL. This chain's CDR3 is CASRTGGGDTQYF. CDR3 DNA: TGCGCCAGCAGGACGGGGGGGGGGGATACGCAGTATTTT.